The table lists the clone carrying this TCR beta chain with a few counts. Its antigen is not known. The entry originates in a study of CD8 T cells in ankylosing spondylitis. Study results and caveats: With a CD8+ phenotype, disease-linked clones were relatively rare in peripheral blood. Disease-associated clones were reportedly significantly overrepresented in matched ankylosing spondylitis synovial fluid.

TCRdb re-analysed the 5' RACE reads in MiXCR, keeping a single row per CDR3 protein. The sample carries 300,000 to 400,000 distinct CDR3 sequences, 20% recorded once. The V segment lost 7 bases and the J segment 2 bases; nucleotides outside the gene matches: 10. The V gene's germline CDR1 is SQVTM and CDR2 ANQGSEA. This CDR3 is 16 amino acids long. The chain uses TRBV29-1 and TRBJ2-3; 12 bases are shared with TRBD2. Sequenced sample: blood, either unsorted or a sorted T cell fraction (not recorded which). The sequence derives from a male donor with ankylosing spondylitis or in good health (not recorded which). The CDR3 region is CSGDRTSGANTDTQYF. CDR3 in DNA: TGCAGCGGGGATCGGACTAGCGGGGCCAACACAGATACGCAGTATTTT.